These 7 T cell receptor beta chains came from one sample sequenced in a study of follicular helper T cells after annual influenza vaccination. TCRdb's table, derived via immunoSEQ multiplex PCR, lists solely in-frame clones and lacks some. The sample consists of some 15,000 clones, almost 85% of them appearing once. Documented time point: 2014-2015 season, pre-vaccination. This specimen was CXCR5- memory CD4+ T cells sorted from blood, taken on the day of influenza vaccination. The receptor set was obtained from an adult who received the influenza vaccine.

V is TRBV10-3 and J is TRBJ1-5; D gene unclear. Germline V gene sequence: CDR1 ENHRY, CDR2 SYGVKD. This CDR3 comprises 14 residues. Trimming took 0 bases from V and 5 from J, leaving 8 bases between them. CDR3 residues: CAISESGRHQPQHF. DNA for the CDR3: TGTGCCATCAGTGAGTCGGGCAGACATCAGCCCCAGCATTTT.

The chain uses TRBV15 and TRBJ2-5; possible D gene TRBD1, 5 bases. This CDR3 spans 15 amino acids. CDR1 and CDR2 from the germline V gene are LNHNV and YYDKDF (reference sequence). With 5 bases removed from V and 1 base from J, the gap between germline ends came to 14 bases. The CDR3 region is CATSVSTGLQETQYF. CDR3 bases: TGTGCCACCAGCGTATCTACAGGCCTCCAAGAGACCCAGTACTTC.

The rearrangement joins TRBV10-3 to TRBJ2-1, with no clear D. Trimming shortened V by 0 bases and J by 3 bases, and 15 bases separated the two germline ends. The CDR3 length is 17 residues. Germline assignment: CDR1 ENHRY and CDR2 SYGVKD. The CDR3 is CAISESNGVPVYNEQFF. In DNA form, the CDR3 reads TGTGCCATCAGTGAGTCGAATGGGGTGCCAGTCTACAATGAGCAGTTCTTC.

The chain recombines TRBV7-9 with TRBJ1-3; 10 bases align to TRBD1. This CDR3 spans 15 amino acids. V shed 6 bases and J 11 bases; nucleotides not matched to a gene: 13. The germline V gene encodes CDR1 SEHNR and CDR2 FQNEAQ (reference sequence). DNA of the CDR3: TGTGCCAGCAGTCTGACAGGGGGCCGGGGGATTTCCATATATTTT. Its protein product is CASSLTGGRGISIYF.

CDR3 bases: TGTGCCAGCAGCTTAGATTACGGGACCTACGAGCAGTACTTC. Translated: CASSLDYGTYEQYF. This chain links TRBV7-2 with TRBJ2-7, with a weak D call TRBD2 (5 bases). From germline, CDR1 is SGHTA and CDR2 FQGNSA. There are 14 residues in the CDR3. V dropped 1 base and J dropped 2 bases, with 9 bases sitting between them.

The V gene is TRBV27, the J gene TRBJ1-2, with D hard to call. V lost 5 bases, J lost 2 bases, and 9 bases lay in between. CDR3 length: 13 residues. Germline V gene data show CDR1 as MNHEY and CDR2 as SMNVEV (reference sequence). CDR3 protein: CASSRGGNYGYTF. The CDR3, as DNA: TGTGCCAGCAGTCGGGGAGGGAACTATGGCTACACCTTC.

The V gene is TRBV7-2, the J gene TRBJ2-7, with 9 positions matching TRBD2. Germline lookup yields CDR1 SGHTA and CDR2 FQGNSA. The CDR3 is 15 amino acids. The V and J ends lost 4 bases and 6 bases, in that order; junction bases with no gene match: 10. In nucleotides, the CDR3 is TGTGCCAGCAGCTCCACGGGACTAGCTTCGGGCGAGCAGTACTTC. The encoded protein is CASSSTGLASGEQYF.